These 30 T cell receptor beta chains came from one sample sequenced in a study of shared clonotypes between healthy human individuals. Clones were sequenced by immunoSEQ multiplex PCR, and TCRdb holds only the in-frame ones, with some missing. The sample contains roughly 640,000 clones, roughly 70% of which appear only once. Input material: memory CD4+ T cells sorted from blood. Described subset: CD45RA-negative fraction. The receptors derive from a woman in her 30s in good health.

J is TRBJ2-6 and V is TRBV2; D gene uncertain. CDR1 is SNHLY and CDR2 is FYNNEI in the germline V gene. Between the trimmed V and J ends, which lost 2 bases and 0 bases, there was a span of 11 bases. There are 17 residues in the CDR3. The CDR3 DNA reads as TGTGCCAGCAGTGAATTAGGGCAGCCCTCTGGGGCCAACGTCCTGACTTTC. Protein: CASSELGQPSGANVLTF.

The chain uses TRBV19 and TRBJ1-4; D uncertain. CDR1 and CDR2 (germline): LNHDA, SQIVND (reference sequence). This CDR3 comprises 14 residues. V lost 3 bases to trimming and J lost 8 bases, with 13 bases between them. CDR3 in DNA: TGTGCCAGTAGTATGGCCCAGATCGGAGAAAAACTGTTTTTT. Its protein product is CASSMAQIGEKLFF.

J is TRBJ2-3 and V is TRBV5-1; no reliable D call. V was pared by 2 bases and J by 0 bases, with 7 bases between. This CDR3 comprises 14 residues. CDR1 and CDR2 (germline): SGHRS, YFSETQ. CDR3 in DNA: TGCGCCAGCAGCTTCTGGTCTAGCACAGATACGCAGTATTTT. Translating it yields CASSFWSSTDTQYF. Combining the CDR3 with reference TRBV5-1 and TRBJ2-3 gives the whole variable domain KAGVTQTPRYLIKTRGQQVTLSCSPISGHRSVSWYQQTPGQGLQFLFEYFSETQRNKGNFPGRFSGRQFSNSRSEMNVSTLELGDSALYLCASSFWSSTDTQYFGPGTRLTVL.

The gene calls are TRBV15 and TRBJ2-2, with D unresolved. The V end lost 3 bases, the J end lost 0 bases, and 8 bases lay between the germline ends. CDR1 LNHNV and CDR2 YYDKDF come from the germline V gene (reference sequence). The CDR3 contains 15 residues. This chain's CDR3 is CATSRDGPNTGELFF. In DNA form, the CDR3 reads TGTGCCACCAGCAGGGACGGACCGAACACCGGGGAGCTGTTTTTT.

The J gene is TRBJ1-5, the V gene TRBV6-1; 9 bases are a match to TRBD1. Germline loops: CDR1 MNHNS, CDR2 SASEGT. J gave up 7 bases and V 5 bases, and 9 bases lay outside the gene matches. There are 15 residues in the CDR3. The CDR3 here is CASSWVGQGLQPQHF. The CDR3 nucleotides read TGTGCCAGCAGTTGGGTCGGACAGGGGCTCCAGCCCCAGCATTTT.

In DNA form, the CDR3 reads TGTGCCAGTAGTATATCGACAGGGTCTGTCTACGAGCAGTACTTC. Protein: CASSISTGSVYEQYF. The chain couples TRBV19 to TRBJ2-7; 7 nucleotides match TRBD1. Germline V gene lookup returns CDR1 LNHDA and CDR2 SQIVND (reference sequence). Trimming took 2 bases from V and 3 from J; bases not matched to a gene: 7. CDR3 size: 15 residues.

This chain connects TRBV5-4 to TRBJ2-7, with 7 bases identical to TRBD2. CDR3 length: 16 residues. The germline V gene has CDR1 SGHNT and CDR2 YYREEE (reference sequence). Trimming cost V 2 bases and J 0 bases; bases outside gene matches: 8. Written as DNA, the CDR3 is TGTGCCAGCAGCTTAGGCAGCGGGATCGGCTCCTACGAGCAGTACTTC. This gives the protein CASSLGSGIGSYEQYF.

This clone appeared once. The gene calls are TRBV15 and TRBJ2-7, with 9 positions matching TRBD2. V shed 3 bases and J 1 base; nucleotides not matched to a gene: 7. Germline-derived CDR1 and CDR2 are LNHNV and YYDKDF (reference sequence). The CDR3 is 16 residues long. The CDR3 spells CATSRSGLAGSYEQYF. Here the CDR3 DNA reads TGTGCCACCAGCAGGAGCGGGCTAGCGGGGTCCTACGAGCAGTACTTC.

This rearrangement joins TRBV29-1 to TRBJ1-1, with D uncertain. The length of the CDR3 is 13 residues. Germline CDR1 reads SQVTM; CDR2 reads ANQGSEA. The germline V and J ends were trimmed by 4 bases and 0 bases, with 9 bases remaining between them. The CDR3: CSVVARLNTEAFF. DNA for the CDR3: TGCAGCGTTGTCGCCAGGTTGAACACTGAAGCTTTCTTT.

V gene TRBV15 combines with J gene TRBJ1-5; TRBD1 might be the D (6 bases). Germline V gene lookup returns CDR1 LNHNV and CDR2 YYDKDF (reference sequence). CDR3 size: 15 residues. Trimming took 6 bases from V and 0 from J, leaving 12 bases between them. This chain's CDR3 is CATRGQPNSNQPQHF. The CDR3 DNA sequence: TGTGCCACCAGAGGACAGCCCAATAGCAATCAGCCCCAGCATTTT. The full variable domain, rest sourced from reference TRBV15 and TRBJ1-5, is DAMVIQNPRYQVTQFGKPVTLSCSQTLNHNVMYWYQQKSSQAPKLLFHYYDKDFNNEADTPDNFQSRRPNTSFCFLDIRSPGLGDTAMYLCATRGQPNSNQPQHFGDGTRLSIL.

V and J are TRBV4-1 and TRBJ2-7; perhaps TRBD1 as D (5 bases). This CDR3 region has 13 residues. Per germline, CDR1 MGHRA and CDR2 YSYEKL. The germline V and J ends were trimmed by 4 bases and 3 bases, with 10 bases remaining between them. The CDR3 reads CASSRIDSYEQYF. The CDR3 DNA reads TGCGCCAGCAGCCGTATAGACAGCTACGAGCAGTACTTC.

The chain employs TRBV7-9 and TRBJ1-2, with a possible D match to TRBD1 (5 bases). The CDR3 is 12 residues long. Trimming took 2 bases from V and 8 from J, leaving 9 bases between them. Germline CDR1 reads SEHNR; CDR2 reads FQNEAQ (reference sequence). CDR3 coding DNA: TGTGCCAGCAGCTTAATTTCAGGGGGCTACACCTTC. Its protein is CASSLISGGYTF.

This chain joins TRBV28 and TRBJ1-1; D remains ambiguous. With 9 bases removed from V and 2 bases from J, the gap between germline ends came to 19 bases. Germline V lookup: CDR1 MDHEN, CDR2 SYDVKM. The CDR3 spans 15 residues. CDR3 sequence reads: CASSGLLPLNTEAFF. As DNA, the CDR3 is TGTGCCAGTTCGGGCTTGCTGCCGCTTAACACTGAAGCTTTCTTT.

CDR3 residues: CSVEGAGGPDYEQYF. CDR3 in DNA: TGCAGCGTTGAAGGAGCCGGAGGACCCGACTACGAGCAGTACTTC. J is TRBJ2-7 and V is TRBV29-1; tentatively, D is TRBD2 (5 bases). Deletions cut 1 base from V and 3 bases from J, with 16 bases between. Germline V CDR1 and CDR2: SQVTM, ANQGSEA. The length of the CDR3 is 15 residues.

This clone was detected only a few times. CDR3 DNA sequence: TGTGCCAGCAGTGAGGTTTGGCGGATGTACGAGCAGTACTTC. Its protein product is CASSEVWRMYEQYF. The gene calls are TRBV2 and TRBJ2-7; D remains ambiguous. CDR1 and CDR2 (germline): SNHLY, FYNNEI. The CDR3 sequence is 14 residues long. V was clipped by 3 bases and J by 4 bases, with 13 bases between them.

This sequence joins TRBV7-2 and TRBJ2-7; D is unclear. The V and J ends lost 2 bases and 2 bases respectively, with 13 bases between them. Germline CDR1 and CDR2: SGHTA and FQGNSA. The CDR3 spans 15 residues. The DNA of the CDR3 is TGTGCCAGCAGCTTAATTCATCGAACTACCTACGAGCAGTACTTC. Protein: CASSLIHRTTYEQYF.

This clone was seen more than once but under ten times. The chain carries TRBV15 and TRBJ2-1; D is perhaps TRBD2 (5 bases). V was cut by 3 bases and J by 7 bases, with 13 bases left in between. CDR1 is LNHNV and CDR2 is YYDKDF in the germline V gene (reference sequence). This CDR3 is 14 amino acids long. The CDR3, as DNA: TGTGCCACCAGCAGGGGCGGGCGTCCAAATGAGCAGTTCTTC. This encodes CATSRGGRPNEQFF. Filled out from reference TRBV15 and TRBJ2-1, the complete variable domain reads DAMVIQNPRYQVTQFGKPVTLSCSQTLNHNVMYWYQQKSSQAPKLLFHYYDKDFNNEADTPDNFQSRRPNTSFCFLDIRSPGLGDTAMYLCATSRGGRPNEQFFGPGTRLTVL.

This chain joins TRBV28 and TRBJ1-1, with 7 bases aligning to TRBD1. This CDR3 is 13 amino acids long. The V segment lost 5 bases and the J segment 4 bases; nucleotides outside the gene matches: 4. Germline V gene lookup returns CDR1 MDHEN and CDR2 SYDVKM. The CDR3 DNA reads as TGTGCCAGCAGTCCGGGACAGCTCACTGAAGCTTTCTTT. This translates into CASSPGQLTEAFF.

Notes on this clone: The identical CDR3 is also encoded by other nucleotide sequences in the sample. The chain carries TRBV6-6 and TRBJ1-4; maybe TRBD1 (5 bases). CDR3 length: 13 amino acids. CDR1 is MNHNY, CDR2 SVGAGI, per germline (reference sequence). The V end was cut by 5 bases, the J end by 8 bases, with 12 bases between. CDR3 sequence reads: CASSRGEGEKLFF. The CDR3, as DNA: TGTGCCAGCAGTCGGGGGGAAGGGGAAAAACTGTTTTTT.

V gene TRBV11-2 combines with J gene TRBJ1-2; 10 bases align to TRBD1. After removal of 6 bases from V and 0 bases from J, the junction contained 1 base not matched to a gene. Germline V gene lookup returns CDR1 SGHAT and CDR2 FQNNGV. This CDR3 has 14 amino acids. The CDR3 coding sequence is TGTGCCAGCAGAGGGACAGGGGCTAACTATGGCTACACCTTC. Protein sequence: CASRGTGANYGYTF.

V and J are TRBV20-1 and TRBJ1-2; weak D call: TRBD1 (6 bases). CDR3 length: 11 residues. The germline V gene has CDR1 DFQATT and CDR2 SNEGSKA (reference sequence). Trimming removed 7 bases at V and 5 bases at J, with 11 bases between. CDR3: CSVTGLYGYTF. The DNA for the CDR3 is TGCAGTGTTACAGGGTTGTATGGCTACACCTTC.

Comment on this clone: A much bigger clone sits one base away, suggesting this may be a read error. The chain joins TRBV5-5 to TRBJ2-7; D remains unclear. CDR1 is SGHKS and CDR2 is YYEKEE in the germline V gene (reference sequence). Trimming removed 4 bases from V and 3 bases from J, with 5 bases in between. This CDR3 contains 11 residues. CDR3 loop: CASSTIYEQYF. DNA of the CDR3: TGTGCCAGCAGCACGATCTACGAGCAGTACTTC.

This clone was seen a single time. The V gene is TRBV28, the J gene TRBJ1-1; TRBD1 is a possible D gene (6 bases). The length of the CDR3 is 16 residues. Germline loops: CDR1 MDHEN, CDR2 SYDVKM. Trimming took off 7 bases at V and 3 bases at J, with 21 bases between the two ends. This CDR3 reads CASNLLRGGTYTEAFF. CDR3 in DNA: TGTGCCAGCAATTTGTTGAGGGGGGGGACGTACACTGAAGCTTTCTTT.

This clone was observed a few times. The same CDR3 arises from other DNA sequences in this sample as well. The chain has TRBV27 and TRBJ2-5; no clear D. The CDR3 runs to 11 residues. Per germline, CDR1 MNHEY and CDR2 SMNVEV (reference sequence). The germline V and J ends were trimmed by 3 bases and 4 bases, with 3 bases remaining between them. The CDR3 loop reads CASSLGETQYF. In DNA form, the CDR3 reads TGTGCCAGCAGTTTGGGAGAGACCCAGTACTTC.

This clone was observed once. Other nucleotide sequences from this sample produce the same CDR3. J is TRBJ1-1 and V is TRBV5-1; TRBD1 might be the D (5 bases). The germline gives CDR1 SGHRS, CDR2 YFSETQ. Trimming removed 0 bases from V and 0 bases from J, with 9 bases in between. There are 15 residues in the CDR3. CDR3: CASSLASGLNTEAFF. As DNA, the CDR3 is TGCGCCAGCAGCTTGGCTTCAGGGCTGAACACTGAAGCTTTCTTT.

The J gene is TRBJ2-3, the V gene TRBV2; D not resolved. The germline gives CDR1 SNHLY, CDR2 FYNNEI. The CDR3 is made up of 13 amino acids. V dropped 10 bases and J dropped 3 bases, with 14 bases sitting between them. The CDR3 nucleotides are TGTGCCACCGGCGAGGACCTGACAGATACGCAGTATTTT. It translates to CATGEDLTDTQYF.

This clone was counted a few times. CDR3 sequence: CASSYSEVTEAFF. In DNA, the CDR3 is TGTGCCAGCAGTTACTCTGAGGTCACTGAAGCTTTCTTT. The genes are TRBV6-5 and TRBJ1-1; no clear D. V lost 0 bases, J lost 4 bases, and 6 bases lay in between. Germline V CDR1 and CDR2: MNHEY, SVGAGI. The CDR3 contains 13 residues.

This clone was seen only a few times. The chain joins TRBV6-6 to TRBJ1-1; the match to TRBD1 covers 7 bases. The germline gives CDR1 MNHNY, CDR2 SVGAGI (reference sequence). The CDR3 consists of 13 residues. The trim removed 7 bases at V and 2 bases at J, leaving 4 bases unmatched. CDR3 protein: CASTGQFNTEAFF. The CDR3 bases are TGTGCCAGCACGGGACAGTTTAACACTGAAGCTTTCTTT.

In this sample, this clone turned up a few times. The chain is built from TRBV7-9 and TRBJ2-5; a possible D gene is TRBD2 (6 bases). Germline loops: CDR1 SEHNR, CDR2 FQNEAQ (reference sequence). CDR3 length equals 15 residues. V lost 1 base to trimming and J lost 2 bases, with 11 bases between them. The CDR3 sequence is CASSLVVTRQETQYF. The DNA for the CDR3 is TGTGCCAGCAGCTTAGTGGTGACTAGACAAGAGACCCAGTACTTC.

There are a few counts of this clone. This same CDR3 is encoded by further DNA sequences in the sample. This chain links TRBV5-1 with TRBJ2-5, with D unresolved. CDR3 length: 13 residues. Looked up from germline, CDR1 is SGHRS and CDR2 is YFSETQ. V was cut by 0 bases and J by 0 bases, with 3 bases left in between. CDR3: CASSLAYQETQYF. In DNA, the CDR3 is TGCGCCAGCAGCTTGGCGTACCAAGAGACCCAGTACTTC.